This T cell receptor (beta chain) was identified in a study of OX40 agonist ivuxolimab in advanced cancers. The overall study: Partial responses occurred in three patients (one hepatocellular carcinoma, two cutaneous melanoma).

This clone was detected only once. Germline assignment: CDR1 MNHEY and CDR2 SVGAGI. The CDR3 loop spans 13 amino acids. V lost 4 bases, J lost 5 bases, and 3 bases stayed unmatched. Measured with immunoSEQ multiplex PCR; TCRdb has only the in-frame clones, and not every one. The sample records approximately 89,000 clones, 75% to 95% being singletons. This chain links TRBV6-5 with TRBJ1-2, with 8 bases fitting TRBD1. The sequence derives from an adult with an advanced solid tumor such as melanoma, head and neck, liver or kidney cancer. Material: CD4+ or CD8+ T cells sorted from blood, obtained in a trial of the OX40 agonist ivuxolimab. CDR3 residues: CASSLGTGYGYTF. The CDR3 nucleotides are TGTGCCAGCAGTTTAGGGACAGGATATGGCTACACCTTC.